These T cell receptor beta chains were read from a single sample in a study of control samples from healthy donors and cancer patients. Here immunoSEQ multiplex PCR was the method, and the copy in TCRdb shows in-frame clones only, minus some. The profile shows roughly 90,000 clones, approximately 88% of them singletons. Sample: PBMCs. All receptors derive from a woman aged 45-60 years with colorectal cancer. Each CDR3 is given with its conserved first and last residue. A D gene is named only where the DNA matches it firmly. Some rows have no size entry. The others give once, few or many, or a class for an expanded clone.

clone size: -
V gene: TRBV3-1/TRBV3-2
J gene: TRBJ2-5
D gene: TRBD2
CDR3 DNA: TGTGCCAGCAGTCCCGGGGGAAGCGGGGTGATCCAAGAGACCCAGTACTTC
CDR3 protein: CASSPGGSGVIQETQYF

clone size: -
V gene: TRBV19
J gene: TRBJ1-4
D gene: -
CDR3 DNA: TGTGCCAGTAGCCCCCGGGGACCCCCAACTAATGAAAAACTGTTTTTT
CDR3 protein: CASSPRGPPTNEKLFF

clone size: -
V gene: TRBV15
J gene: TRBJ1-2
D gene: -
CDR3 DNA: TGTGCCACCAGCAGGGACAGCTATGGCTACACCTTC
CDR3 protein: CATSRDSYGYTF

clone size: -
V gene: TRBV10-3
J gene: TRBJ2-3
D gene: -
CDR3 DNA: TGTGCCATCAGTGATGCTGGGACTCCAACTAGCACAGATACGCAGTATTTT
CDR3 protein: CAISDAGTPTSTDTQYF

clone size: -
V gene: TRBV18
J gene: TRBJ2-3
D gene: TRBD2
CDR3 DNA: TGTGCCAGCTCACTAGCGGGGGAGACAGATACGCAGTATTTT
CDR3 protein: CASSLAGETDTQYF

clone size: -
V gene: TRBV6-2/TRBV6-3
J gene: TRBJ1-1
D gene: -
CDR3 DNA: TGTGCCAGCAGTAGTCGCTACGGGACTGAAGCTTTCTTT
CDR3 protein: CASSSRYGTEAFF

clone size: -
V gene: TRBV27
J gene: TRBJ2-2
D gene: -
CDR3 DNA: TGTGCCAGCAGTTTTGTAGTCACCGGGGAGCTGTTTTTT
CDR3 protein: CASSFVVTGELFF

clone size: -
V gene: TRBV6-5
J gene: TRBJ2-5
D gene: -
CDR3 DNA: TGTGCCAGCAGGTGGCAGGGCAAAGAGACCCAGTACTTC
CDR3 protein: CASRWQGKETQYF

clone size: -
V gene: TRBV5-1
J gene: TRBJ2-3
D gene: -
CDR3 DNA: TGCGCCAGCAGCTTGCGACAGATCGGCACAGATACGCAGTATTTT
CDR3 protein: CASSLRQIGTDTQYF

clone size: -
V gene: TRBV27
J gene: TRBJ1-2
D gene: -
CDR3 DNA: TGTGCCAGCAGGCGGGGGGGCCGCTATGGCTACACCTTC
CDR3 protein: CASRRGGRYGYTF

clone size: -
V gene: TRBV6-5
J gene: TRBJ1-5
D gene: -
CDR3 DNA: TGTGCCAGCAGTAAGTATAGCAATCAGCCCCAGCATTTT
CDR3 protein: CASSKYSNQPQHF

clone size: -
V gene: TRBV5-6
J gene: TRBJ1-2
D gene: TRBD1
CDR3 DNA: TGTGCCAGCAGCGAGACAGGGAGGAACTATGGCTACACCTTC
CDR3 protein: CASSETGRNYGYTF

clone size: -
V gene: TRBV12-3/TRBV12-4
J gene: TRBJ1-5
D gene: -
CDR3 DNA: TGTGCCAGCAGTCCCCAGACCGAAGAGCCCCAGCATTTT
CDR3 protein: CASSPQTEEPQHF

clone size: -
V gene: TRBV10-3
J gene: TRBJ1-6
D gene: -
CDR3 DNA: TGTGCCATCAGTGACGGGAGCTCCTATAATTCACCCCTCCACTTT
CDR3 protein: CAISDGSSYNSPLHF

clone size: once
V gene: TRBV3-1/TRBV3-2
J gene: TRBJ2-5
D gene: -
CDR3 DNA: TGTGCCAGCAGCCCGGGTAGGGCAGGGCTAGAGACCCAGTACTTC
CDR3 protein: CASSPGRAGLETQYF

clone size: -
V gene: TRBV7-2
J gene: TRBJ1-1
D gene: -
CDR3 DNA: TGTGCCAGCAGCTTAGAGAGCGGAGGGGGCACTGAAGCTTTCTTT
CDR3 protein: CASSLESGGGTEAFF

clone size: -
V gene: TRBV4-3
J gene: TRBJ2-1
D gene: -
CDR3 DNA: TGCGCCAGCAGCCAAGATCTGTCGACCAATGAGCAGTTCTTC
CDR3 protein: CASSQDLSTNEQFF

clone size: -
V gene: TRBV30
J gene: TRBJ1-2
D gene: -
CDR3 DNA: TGTGCCTGCCCATCCAAAGGGCAGGAGTATGGCTACACCTTC
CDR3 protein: CACPSKGQEYGYTF

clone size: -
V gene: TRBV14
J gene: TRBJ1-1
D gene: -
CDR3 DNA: TGTGCCAGCAGCCCAAAACCAGGGGATTTGAGGAACACTGAAGCTTTCTTT
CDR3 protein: CASSPKPGDLRNTEAFF

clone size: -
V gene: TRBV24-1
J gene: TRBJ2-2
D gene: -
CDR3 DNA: TGTGCCACCAGTGATCCTCGACAGTACACCGGGGAGCTGTTTTTT
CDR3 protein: CATSDPRQYTGELFF

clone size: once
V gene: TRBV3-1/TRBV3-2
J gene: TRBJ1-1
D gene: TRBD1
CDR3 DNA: TGTGCCAGCAGCCCCAGGTGGCAGGGGGTCAACACTGAAGCTTTCTTT
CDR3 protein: CASSPRWQGVNTEAFF

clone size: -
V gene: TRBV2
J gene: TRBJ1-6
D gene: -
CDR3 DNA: TGTGCCAGCAGTGATCACAGGGATAATTCACCCCTCCACTTT
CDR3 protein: CASSDHRDNSPLHF

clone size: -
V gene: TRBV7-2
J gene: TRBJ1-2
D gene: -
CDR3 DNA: TGTGCCAGCAGCCAAGACAGGCGGCCTGGGAATGGCTACACCTTC
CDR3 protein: CASSQDRRPGNGYTF

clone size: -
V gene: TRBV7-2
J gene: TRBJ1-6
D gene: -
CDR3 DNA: TGTGCCAGCAGTCCGGCGGGCCAAGATAATTCACCCCTCCACTTT
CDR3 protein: CASSPAGQDNSPLHF

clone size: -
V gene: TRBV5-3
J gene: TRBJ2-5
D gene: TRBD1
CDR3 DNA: TGTGCCAGAAGCTACCTAGGACAGGGTGAAGAGACCCAGTACTTC
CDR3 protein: CARSYLGQGEETQYF

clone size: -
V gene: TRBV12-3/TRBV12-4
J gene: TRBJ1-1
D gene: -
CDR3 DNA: TGTGCCAGCAGTTTAGCGAGGAACACTGAAGCTTTCTTT
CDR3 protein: CASSLARNTEAFF

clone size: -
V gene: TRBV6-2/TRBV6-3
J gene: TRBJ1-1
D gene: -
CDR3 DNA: TGTGCCAGCAGTTACGAAACCCGGGGGAACACTGAAGCTTTCTTT
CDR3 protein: CASSYETRGNTEAFF

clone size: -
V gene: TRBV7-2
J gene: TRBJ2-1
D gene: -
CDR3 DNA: TGTGCCAGCAAGATAGGGGGAGGCAATGAGCAGTTCTTC
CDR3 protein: CASKIGGGNEQFF

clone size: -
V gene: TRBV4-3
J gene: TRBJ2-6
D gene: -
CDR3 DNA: TGCGCCAGCAGCCAAGGCAGGGCTGCTGGGGCCAACGTCCTGACTTTC
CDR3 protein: CASSQGRAAGANVLTF

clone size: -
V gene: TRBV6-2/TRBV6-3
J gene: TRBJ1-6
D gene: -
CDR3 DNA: TGTGCCAGCAGTTACTCGAAGAGCTCCTATAATTCACCCCTCCACTTT
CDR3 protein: CASSYSKSSYNSPLHF

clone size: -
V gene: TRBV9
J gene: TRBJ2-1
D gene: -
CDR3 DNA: TGTGCCAGCAGGGGGCAGGGGGGCAATGAGCAGTTCTTC
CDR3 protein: CASRGQGGNEQFF

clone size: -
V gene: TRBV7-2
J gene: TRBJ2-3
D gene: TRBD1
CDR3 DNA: TGTGCCAGCGGGACAGGGGATACGCAGTATTTT
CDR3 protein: CASGTGDTQYF

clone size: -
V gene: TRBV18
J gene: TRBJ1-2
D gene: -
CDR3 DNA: TGTGCCAGCTCACCACCGACAGACTATGGCTACACCTTC
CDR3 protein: CASSPPTDYGYTF

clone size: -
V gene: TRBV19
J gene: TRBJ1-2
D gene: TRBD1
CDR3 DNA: TGTGCCAGTAGTTCTCCGGGACAGGGGGATTATGGCTACACCTTC
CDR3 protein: CASSSPGQGDYGYTF

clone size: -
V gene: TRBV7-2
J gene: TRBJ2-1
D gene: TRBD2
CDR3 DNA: TGTGCCAGCAGCTCCTGGGGGACTAGCGGGGTCTACAATGAGCAGTTCTTC
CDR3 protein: CASSSWGTSGVYNEQFF

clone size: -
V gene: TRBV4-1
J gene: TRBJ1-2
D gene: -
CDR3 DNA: TGCGCCAGCAGCCAAGGAGTAGGGACGGTCCATGGCTACACCTTC
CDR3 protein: CASSQGVGTVHGYTF

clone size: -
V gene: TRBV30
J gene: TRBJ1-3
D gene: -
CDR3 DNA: TGTGCTTTCAGCCTTTCTGGAAACACCATATATTTT
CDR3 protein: CAFSLSGNTIYF

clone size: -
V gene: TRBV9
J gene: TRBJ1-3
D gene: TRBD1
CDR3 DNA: TGTGCCAGCAGCAGCTGGACAGGCGGAAACACCATATATTTT
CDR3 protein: CASSSWTGGNTIYF

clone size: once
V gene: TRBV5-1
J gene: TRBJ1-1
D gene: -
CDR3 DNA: TGCGCCAGCAGGAAAGAGACAAACACTGAAGCTTTCTTT
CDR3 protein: CASRKETNTEAFF

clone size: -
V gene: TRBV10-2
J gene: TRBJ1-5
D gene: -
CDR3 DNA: TGCGCCAGCAGTGGGAACCGAAATCAGCCCCAGCATTTT
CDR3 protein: CASSGNRNQPQHF

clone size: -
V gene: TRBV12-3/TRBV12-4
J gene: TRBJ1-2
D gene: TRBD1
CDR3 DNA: TGTGCCAGCAGCCATGGACAGGGTGCGGACACCTTC
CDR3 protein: CASSHGQGADTF

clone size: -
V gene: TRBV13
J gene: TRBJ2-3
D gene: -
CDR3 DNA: TGTGCCAGCAGCTTAGAAACAGTTAGCACAGATACGCAGTATTTT
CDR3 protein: CASSLETVSTDTQYF

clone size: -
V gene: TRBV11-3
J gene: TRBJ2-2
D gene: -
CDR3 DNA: TGTGCCAGCAGCCCTGGGACTGGCGGGGAGCTGTTTTTT
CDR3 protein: CASSPGTGGELFF

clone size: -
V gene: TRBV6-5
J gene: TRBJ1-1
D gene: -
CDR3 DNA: TGTGCCAGCGCGGTGGTGAACACTGAAGCTTTCTTT
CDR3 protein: CASAVVNTEAFF

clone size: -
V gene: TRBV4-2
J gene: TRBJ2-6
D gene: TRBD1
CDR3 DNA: TGTGCCAGCAGCCACCAGGGGGCTGGGGCCAACGTCCTGACTTTC
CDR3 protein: CASSHQGAGANVLTF

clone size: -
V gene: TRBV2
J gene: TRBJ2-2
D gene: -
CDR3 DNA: TGTGCCAGCAAAAACACTGGGAACACCGGGGAGCTGTTTTTT
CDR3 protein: CASKNTGNTGELFF

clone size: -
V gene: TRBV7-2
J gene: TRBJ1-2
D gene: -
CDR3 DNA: TGTGCCAGCAGCCCGCCCCACAGAGATGGCTACACCTTC
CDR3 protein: CASSPPHRDGYTF

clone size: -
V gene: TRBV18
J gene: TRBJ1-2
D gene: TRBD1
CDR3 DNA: TGTGCCAGCTCACCAGGGACAGAAGCGAGCTATGGCTACACCTTC
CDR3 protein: CASSPGTEASYGYTF

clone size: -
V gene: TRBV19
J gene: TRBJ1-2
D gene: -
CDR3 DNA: TGTGCCAGTAGTATCAATATCGACAATAACTATGGCTACACCTTC
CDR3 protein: CASSINIDNNYGYTF

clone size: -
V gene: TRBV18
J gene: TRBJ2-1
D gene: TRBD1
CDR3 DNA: TGTGCCAGCTCACCACCGCCGGGACAGGGCGTAAGCTCCTACAATGAGCAGTTCTTC
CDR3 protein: CASSPPPGQGVSSYNEQFF

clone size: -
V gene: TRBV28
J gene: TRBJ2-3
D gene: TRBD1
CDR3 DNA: TGTGCCAGCAGTTCAACTACCCGACAGGGGATAAGCACAGATACGCAGTATTTT
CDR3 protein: CASSSTTRQGISTDTQYF

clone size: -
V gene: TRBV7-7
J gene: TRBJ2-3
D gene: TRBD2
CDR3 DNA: TGTGCCAGCAGCCGGACTAGCGGCTTGTGGGATACGCAGTATTTT
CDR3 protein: CASSRTSGLWDTQYF

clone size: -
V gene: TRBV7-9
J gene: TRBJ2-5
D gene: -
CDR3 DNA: TGTGCCAGCAGCTTACAGACAGGCTCGTACCAAGAGACCCAGTACTTC
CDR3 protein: CASSLQTGSYQETQYF

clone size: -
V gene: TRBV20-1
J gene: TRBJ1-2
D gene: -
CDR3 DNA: TGCAGTGCTAGTGGTCAAGGCTCTCAAAACCCCGCCTTTACTTTAGACTATGGCTACACCTTC
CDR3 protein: CSASGQGSQNPAFTLDYGYTF

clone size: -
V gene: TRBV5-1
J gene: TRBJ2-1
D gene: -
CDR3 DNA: TGCGCCAGCAGCTTGGAGGGGGTAACCTACAATGAGCAGTTCTTC
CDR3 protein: CASSLEGVTYNEQFF

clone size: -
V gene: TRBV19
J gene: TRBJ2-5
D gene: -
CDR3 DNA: TGTGCCAGTAGTATAAATGACGGCGCCGGCGGATCCCAGTACTTC
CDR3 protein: CASSINDGAGGSQYF

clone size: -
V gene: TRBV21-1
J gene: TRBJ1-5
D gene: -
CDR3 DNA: TGTGCCAGCAGCCAACAAAATCAGCCCCAGCATTTT
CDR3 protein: CASSQQNQPQHF